This TCR beta chain comes out of a study of control samples from healthy donors and cancer patients. The data were produced by immunoSEQ multiplex PCR, yet TCRdb's version contains in-frame clones alone and is incomplete. The table has 150,000 or so clones, roughly 93% seen once. This clone appeared a few times. Germline CDR1 and CDR2: LGHDT and YNNKEL (reference sequence). Trimming stripped 4 bases from V and 0 bases from J, with 10 bases between. The CDR3 is 15 residues long. This clonotype was obtained from a young man in good health. Sequences were obtained from blood. The rearrangement joins TRBV3-1 (or the pseudogene TRBV3-2) to TRBJ1-3; D unresolved. The CDR3 DNA sequence: TGTGCCAGCAGCCTAGACTGGGACTCTGGAAACACCATATATTTT. It encodes CASSLDWDSGNTIYF.